The 28 T cell receptor beta chains below all came from one sample that was sequenced in a study of cytomegalovirus exposure and HLA in healthy donors. PCR primers comprised 60 Vbeta and 13 Jbeta primers. The method was immunoSEQ multiplex PCR; TCRdb's version includes in-frame clones alone and lacks a portion of them. Among some 130,000 clones listed, around 75% were seen once. Material: PBMCs. These receptors were taken from a man aged 35 to 55 in good health and CMV-seronegative.

V usage is TRBV9 and J usage is TRBJ1-2; 7 bases map to TRBD1. Germline CDR1 reads SGDLS; CDR2 reads YYNGEE. The ends lost 0 bases at V and 5 bases at J; junction bases unmatched: 4. There are 14 residues in the CDR3. The CDR3 DNA follows: TGTGCCAGCAGCGTAGTCGGGACAGCGTATGGCTACACCTTC. The encoded protein is CASSVVGTAYGYTF.

The chain recombines TRBV30 with TRBJ2-7; no reliable D call. V was trimmed by 0 bases and J by 1 base, leaving 4 bases between them. The CDR3 has 12 amino acids. Germline V CDR1 and CDR2: GTSNPN, SVGIG (reference sequence). The CDR3 spells CAWSVTSYEQYF. CDR3 coding DNA: TGTGCCTGGAGTGTGACTTCCTACGAGCAGTACTTC. The full variable domain, its missing parts supplied by reference TRBV30 and TRBJ2-7, is SQTIHQWPATLVQPVGSPLSLECTVEGTSNPNLYWYRQAAGRGLQLLFYSVGIGQISSEVPQNLSASRPQDRQFILSSKKLLLSDSGFYLCAWSVTSYEQYFGPGTRLTVT.

The sample holds one count of this clone. The V gene is TRBV9, the J gene TRBJ2-3; TRBD2 agrees at 8 bases. V lost 5 bases, J lost 1 base, and 6 bases stayed unmatched. CDR3 length: 15 residues. Looked up from germline, CDR1 is SGDLS and CDR2 is YYNGEE. CDR3 DNA sequence: TGTGCCAGCAGACCCCCGGGACTAGGCACAGATACGCAGTATTTT. Translating gives CASRPPGLGTDTQYF.

This clone was seen just once. The chain employs TRBV5-6 and TRBJ2-7; 7 bases are a match to TRBD1. CDR1 is SGHDT and CDR2 is YYEEEE in the germline V gene. The CDR3 has 15 residues. V shed 4 bases, J shed 0 bases, and the junction held 7 bases outside the gene matches. CDR3 amino acids: CASSTDREYSYEQYF. The CDR3 bases are TGTGCCAGCAGCACCGACAGGGAGTACTCCTACGAGCAGTACTTC.

The chain links TRBV6-5 to TRBJ2-7; no clear D. The V and J ends lost 0 bases and 0 bases respectively, with 3 bases between them. Germline loops: CDR1 MNHEY, CDR2 SVGAGI. The CDR3 has 13 residues. The CDR3 sequence is CASSYSASYEQYF. The CDR3 DNA follows: TGTGCCAGCAGTTACTCGGCCTCCTACGAGCAGTACTTC.

V and J are TRBV19 and TRBJ2-1, with D maybe TRBD2 (6 bases). The germline V gene encodes CDR1 LNHDA and CDR2 SQIVND (reference sequence). The CDR3 has 14 residues. Trimming shortened V by 8 bases and J by 8 bases, and 19 bases separated the two germline ends. The CDR3 loop is CASVVPAGTYEQFF. The DNA for the CDR3 is TGTGCCAGTGTGGTCCCGGCGGGAACCTATGAGCAGTTCTTC.

V is TRBV6-5 and J is TRBJ2-2, with D maybe TRBD1 (6 bases). The CDR3 sequence is 15 residues long. Germline V gene sequence: CDR1 MNHEY, CDR2 SVGAGI. Trimming cost V 2 bases and J 5 bases, with 12 bases left between them. As DNA, the CDR3 is TGTGCCAGCAGTTACCGCCAGGGGCTAACCGGGGAGCTGTTTTTT. It translates to CASSYRQGLTGELFF.

This sequence joins TRBV6-6 and TRBJ1-1; D is uncertain. The CDR3 spans 16 residues. The V gene's germline CDR1 is MNHNY and CDR2 SVGAGI (reference sequence). The V end was cut by 7 bases, the J end by 1 base, with 19 bases between. CDR3 loop: CASTVPGRIGNTEAFF. Here the CDR3 DNA reads TGTGCCAGCACCGTACCAGGCAGGATTGGGAACACTGAAGCTTTCTTT.

The J gene is TRBJ2-7, the V gene TRBV6-1, with 10 bases identical to TRBD1. Germline V gene data show CDR1 as MNHNS and CDR2 as SASEGT. After removal of 4 bases from V and 2 bases from J, the junction contained 2 bases not matched to a gene. The CDR3 is 14 amino acids. CDR3 nucleotides: TGTGCCAGCAGTGTGGGGACAGGGGCCTACGAGCAGTACTTC. It is translated as CASSVGTGAYEQYF.

The genes are TRBV19 and TRBJ1-2; D uncertain. The CDR3 runs 14 residues. Germline V gives CDR1 LNHDA, CDR2 SQIVND (reference sequence). V was clipped by 3 bases and J by 9 bases, with 17 bases between them. Written as DNA, the CDR3 is TGTGCCAGTAGTATTTCCCCGCCGCGCCTGCGCTACACCTTC. Protein product: CASSISPPRLRYTF.

The chain has TRBV5-1 and TRBJ2-2, with TRBD1 identical over 7 bases. Germline V CDR1 and CDR2: SGHRS, YFSETQ. J lost 6 bases, V lost 3 bases, and 8 bases had no gene match. The CDR3 contains 15 residues. CDR3 sequence reads: CASSWGETGAGELFF. The DNA for the CDR3 is TGCGCCAGCAGCTGGGGCGAAACAGGGGCCGGGGAGCTGTTTTTT.

This chain links TRBV29-1 with TRBJ2-5; TRBD1 matches at 7 bases. CDR1 and CDR2 from the germline V gene are SQVTM and ANQGSEA. The CDR3 contains 13 residues. Germline trimming cut 6 bases from V and 1 base from J; bases unmatched to any gene: 5. The CDR3 loop is CSVDRVLQETQYF. Here the CDR3 DNA reads TGCAGCGTCGACAGGGTTCTCCAAGAGACCCAGTACTTC. Full variable domain (remainder filled in from reference TRBV29-1 and TRBJ2-5): SAVISQKPSRDICQRGTSLTIQCQVDSQVTMMFWYRQQPGQSLTLIATANQGSEATYESGFVIDKFPISRPNLTFSTLTVSNMSPEDSSIYLCSVDRVLQETQYFGPGTRLLVL.

This clone showed up just a few times. The chain couples TRBV28 to TRBJ1-1, with 7 bases aligning to TRBD1. The CDR3 totals 12 residues. V was clipped by 7 bases and J by 10 bases; unmatched bases: 9. Germline values: CDR1 MDHEN, CDR2 SYDVKM. The CDR3 sequence: CASNKGAHTAFF. CDR3 coding DNA: TGTGCCAGCAATAAGGGGGCGCATACAGCTTTCTTT. The full variable domain, with the rest looked up from reference TRBV28 and TRBJ1-1, is DVKVTQSSRYLVKRTGEKVFLECVQDMDHENMFWYRQDPGLGLRLIYFSYDVKMKEKGDIPEGYSVSREKKERFSLILESASTNQTSMYLCASNKGAHTAFFGQGTRLTVV.

The V gene is TRBV5-6, the J gene TRBJ2-1; 9 nucleotides match TRBD2. J lost 4 bases, V lost 1 base, and 0 bases had no gene match. The CDR3 is 14 residues long. The V gene's germline CDR1 is SGHDT and CDR2 YYEEEE. The DNA of the CDR3 is TGTGCCAGCAGCTTGACTAGCGGGTACAATGAGCAGTTCTTC. Residues: CASSLTSGYNEQFF.

The chain links TRBV19 to TRBJ1-2; 7 bases match TRBD1. V trimming: 4 bases; J trimming: 6 bases; junction bases outside the gene matches: 8. The CDR3 totals 14 residues. CDR1 is LNHDA and CDR2 is SQIVND in the germline V gene (reference sequence). CDR3 in amino acids: CASSTNRGRDGYTF. In DNA, the CDR3 is TGTGCCAGTAGTACGAACAGGGGACGTGATGGCTACACCTTC.

J is TRBJ2-7 and V is TRBV13; 10 nucleotides agree with TRBD2. The CDR3 spans 16 residues. From germline, CDR1 is PRHDT and CDR2 FYEKMQ (reference sequence). Trimming took 1 base from V and 6 from J; bases not matched to a gene: 9. CDR3 sequence (DNA): TGTGCCAGCAGCTTAGAGCTCCTAGCGGGAGCTTCCGAGCAGTACTTC. This sequence encodes CASSLELLAGASEQYF. The complete variable domain, with remaining parts taken from reference TRBV13 and TRBJ2-7, reads AAGVIQSPRHLIKEKRETATLKCYPIPRHDTVYWYQQGPGQDPQFLISFYEKMQSDKGSIPDRFSAQQFSDYHSELNMSSLELGDSALYFCASSLELLAGASEQYFGPGTRLTVT.

The chain joins TRBV5-1 to TRBJ1-2; D unresolved. Between the trimmed V and J ends, which lost 3 bases and 7 bases, there was a span of 22 bases. The CDR3 has 16 residues. Germline loops: CDR1 SGHRS, CDR2 YFSETQ. This CDR3 is CASSSDGETGFGGYTF. CDR3 nucleotides: TGCGCCAGCAGCTCCGACGGGGAAACGGGCTTCGGTGGCTACACCTTC.

The rearrangement joins TRBV4-3 to TRBJ2-3; 9 bases are a match to TRBD2. The V gene end was trimmed by 1 base and the J gene end by 6 bases; junction bases not matched to a gene: 11. From germline, CDR1 is LGHNA and CDR2 YSLEER. This CDR3 has 17 residues. CDR3 residues: CASSQVKGPSGVDTQYF. The CDR3 bases are TGCGCCAGCAGCCAAGTTAAGGGTCCTAGCGGGGTGGATACGCAGTATTTT.

The chain couples TRBV2 to TRBJ2-7; D is possibly TRBD2 (6 bases). The CDR3 extends over 14 amino acids. Germline values: CDR1 SNHLY, CDR2 FYNNEI. V lost 6 bases to trimming and J lost 6 bases, with 18 bases between them. CDR3 nucleotide sequence: TGTGCCAGCAGGCGGGACGTCCGCCCCGTCGAGCAGTACTTC. This codes for CASRRDVRPVEQYF.

This chain links TRBV7-3 with TRBJ1-1; 7 bases align to TRBD1. From germline, CDR1 is SGHTA and CDR2 FQGTGA. Trimming at V came to 3 bases and at J to 3 bases, leaving 4 bases not matched to a gene. The CDR3 is made up of 14 amino acids. In DNA form, the CDR3 reads TGTGCCAGCAGCTTCCAGGGGGGCGACACTGAAGCTTTCTTT. It codes for CASSFQGGDTEAFF.

The V call is TRBV19, the J call TRBJ2-7, with a possible D match to TRBD1 (6 bases). The germline V and J ends were trimmed by 0 bases and 5 bases, with 20 bases remaining between them. The CDR3 totals 17 residues. Germline CDR1 reads LNHDA; CDR2 reads SQIVND (reference sequence). The CDR3: CASSIDGGSAPSNEQYF. CDR3 nucleotides: TGTGCCAGTAGTATAGATGGGGGCTCCGCTCCGTCCAACGAGCAGTACTTC.

The chain uses TRBV20-1 and TRBJ2-7, with no clear D. This CDR3 has 11 residues. The V end lost 0 bases, the J end lost 3 bases, and 3 bases lay between the germline ends. Germline lookup yields CDR1 DFQATT and CDR2 SNEGSKA (reference sequence). The CDR3 reads CSAREYYEQYF. The CDR3 coding sequence is TGCAGTGCTAGAGAATACTACGAGCAGTACTTC.

The V gene is TRBV19, the J gene TRBJ1-1; TRBD1 might be the D (6 bases). The CDR3 totals 15 residues. Trimming left V 6 bases short and J 2 bases short, with 16 bases between. CDR1 is LNHDA, CDR2 SQIVND, per germline (reference sequence). This CDR3 is CASSPLGQSNTEAFF. The CDR3, as DNA: TGTGCCAGTAGCCCGCTAGGACAGTCTAACACTGAAGCTTTCTTT. The complete variable domain, with remaining parts taken from reference TRBV19 and TRBJ1-1, reads DGGITQSPKYLFRKEGQNVTLSCEQNLNHDAMYWYRQDPGQGLRLIYYSQIVNDFQKGDIAEGYSVSREKKESFPLTVTSAQKNPTAFYLCASSPLGQSNTEAFFGQGTRLTVV.

The rearrangement uses TRBV5-4 and TRBJ1-2; no clear D. This CDR3 contains 14 residues. The V gene lost 4 bases and the J gene lost 7 bases, with 17 bases spanning the gap. Germline loops: CDR1 SGHNT, CDR2 YYREEE (reference sequence). The CDR3 nucleotides are TGTGCCAGCAGCGTGGACCTCGAAGCAAGTGGCTACACCTTC. This codes for CASSVDLEASGYTF.

The V call is TRBV6-5, the J call TRBJ1-1; unclear D gene. This CDR3 is 15 amino acids long. Per the germline V gene, CDR1 is MNHEY and CDR2 is SVGAGI. Trimming took off 2 bases at V and 5 bases at J, with 15 bases between the two ends. CDR3 nucleotides: TGTGCCAGCAGTTACGAACAACACCGAGGTACTGAAGCTTTCTTT. Translation: CASSYEQHRGTEAFF.

The chain couples TRBV5-6 to TRBJ2-1; D is perhaps TRBD2 (5 bases). V dropped 0 bases and J dropped 8 bases, with 6 bases sitting between them. This CDR3 has 12 amino acids. Germline V gene data show CDR1 as SGHDT and CDR2 as YYEEEE. CDR3 DNA sequence: TGTGCCAGCAGCTTGGGCGGGTATGAGCAGTTCTTC. Translating it yields CASSLGGYEQFF. Complete variable domain (other parts from reference TRBV5-6 and TRBJ2-1): DAGVTQSPTHLIKTRGQQVTLRCSPKSGHDTVSWYQQALGQGPQFIFQYYEEEERQRGNFPDRFSGHQFPNYSSELNVNALLLGDSALYLCASSLGGYEQFFGPGTRLTVL.

The DNA of the CDR3 is TGTGCCAGCAGCTTCCGGAACACTGAAGCTTTCTTT. Translation gives CASSFRNTEAFF. The chain joins TRBV7-9 to TRBJ1-1; D gene unclear. This CDR3 has 12 amino acids. Germline V gene sequence: CDR1 SEHNR, CDR2 FQNEAQ (reference sequence). Trimming cost V 3 bases and J 1 base, with 3 bases left between them.

V gene TRBV6-5 combines with J gene TRBJ2-5; D might be TRBD1 (5 bases). Germline CDR1 reads MNHEY; CDR2 reads SVGAGI. The CDR3 consists of 12 residues. V dropped 8 bases and J dropped 3 bases, with 10 bases sitting between them. CDR3 region: CASGALKETQYF. In nucleotides, the CDR3 is TGTGCCAGCGGGGCGCTTAAAGAGACCCAGTACTTC.